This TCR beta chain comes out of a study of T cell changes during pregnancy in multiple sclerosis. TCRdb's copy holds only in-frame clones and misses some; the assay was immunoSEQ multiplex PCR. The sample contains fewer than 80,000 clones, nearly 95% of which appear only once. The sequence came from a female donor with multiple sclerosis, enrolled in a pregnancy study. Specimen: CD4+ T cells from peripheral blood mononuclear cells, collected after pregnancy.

The CDR3 DNA sequence: TGTGCCAGCAGCTTAGATCTGGCTAGCGGGCGGTCCGGGGAGCTGTTTTTT. It encodes CASSLDLASGRSGELFF. The genes are TRBV11-3 and TRBJ2-2; 8 bases align to TRBD2. The CDR3 is 17 residues long. In germline, CDR1 is SGHNT, CDR2 YENEEA. With V trimmed by 0 bases and J by 6 bases, 9 bases remained unmatched.